What follows is one T cell receptor beta chain and its context. These data belong to a study of blood T cell repertoires in COVID-19. V gave up 3 bases and J gave up 0 bases, with 11 bases separating them. Germline V gene sequence: CDR1 KGHSH, CDR2 LQKENI. There are 15 residues in the CDR3. Donors of Cohort 3 who recovered were those that had two negative PCRs, clearance, or symptom resolution. The data were produced by immunoSEQ multiplex PCR, yet TCRdb's version contains in-frame clones alone and is incomplete. This sample has 280,000 or so clones, with 70% to 90% found just once. The source of this sequence is a woman between 40 and 50 years old who had recovered from COVID-19. Specimen: PBMCs or T cells enriched from blood (not recorded which). V gene TRBV18 combines with J gene TRBJ1-2; D is possibly TRBD1 (5 bases). CDR3 coding DNA: TGTGCCAGCTCACCGGATCGACAGACTAACTATGGCTACACCTTC. The encoded protein is CASSPDRQTNYGYTF. Using reference TRBV18 and TRBJ1-2 for the parts outside the CDR3, the full variable domain is NAGVMQNPRHLVRRRGQEARLRCSPMKGHSHVYWYRQLPEEGLKFMVYLQKENIIDESGMPKERFSAEFPKEGPSILRIQQVVRGDSAAYFCASSPDRQTNYGYTFGSGTRLTVV.